This T cell receptor (beta chain) stems from a study of cytomegalovirus exposure and HLA in healthy donors. In the case of this clone: Its antigen is undetermined.

There are 15 residues in the CDR3. Germline V lookup: CDR1 SGHRS, CDR2 YFSETQ. The V end was cut by 0 bases, the J end by 6 bases, with 12 bases between. Findings of the study overall: The authors enumerated 150 to 200 TCR beta chains as linked to cytomegalovirus. The classifier reportedly diagnosed cytomegalovirus status with high specificity and sensitivity.

Generated by immunoSEQ multiplex PCR, the TCRdb table keeps only in-frame clones and is missing some. The sample lists 150,000 to 200,000 clones, 86% occurring once. The V and J genes are TRBV5-1 and TRBJ2-2; D possibly corresponds to TRBD1 (5 bases). This clonotype was obtained from a woman aged 18-29 years in good health and CMV-seronegative. Input material: PBMCs. The CDR3 is CASSLGSGQAGELFF. CDR3 DNA: TGCGCCAGCAGCTTGGGGTCAGGGCAGGCCGGGGAGCTGTTTTTT. The full variable domain, its missing parts supplied by reference TRBV5-1 and TRBJ2-2, is KAGVTQTPRYLIKTRGQQVTLSCSPISGHRSVSWYQQTPGQGLQFLFEYFSETQRNKGNFPGRFSGRQFSNSRSEMNVSTLELGDSALYLCASSLGSGQAGELFFGEGSRLTVL.